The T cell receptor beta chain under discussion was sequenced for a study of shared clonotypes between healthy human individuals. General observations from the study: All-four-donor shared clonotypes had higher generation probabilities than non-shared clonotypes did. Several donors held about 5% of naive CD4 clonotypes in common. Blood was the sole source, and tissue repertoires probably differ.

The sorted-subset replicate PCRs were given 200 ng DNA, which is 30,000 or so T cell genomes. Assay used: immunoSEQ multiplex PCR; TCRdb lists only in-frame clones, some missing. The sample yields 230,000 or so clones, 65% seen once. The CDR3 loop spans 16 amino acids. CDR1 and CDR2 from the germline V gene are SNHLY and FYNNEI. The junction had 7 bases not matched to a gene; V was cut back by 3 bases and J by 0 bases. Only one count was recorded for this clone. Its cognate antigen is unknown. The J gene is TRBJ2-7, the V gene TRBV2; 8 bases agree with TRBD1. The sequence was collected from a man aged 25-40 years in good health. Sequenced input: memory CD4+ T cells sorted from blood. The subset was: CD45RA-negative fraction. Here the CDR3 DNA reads TGTGCCAGCAGTGATGCTCGGGACAGGATCTCCTACGAGCAGTACTTC. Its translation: CASSDARDRISYEQYF.